What follows describes a single T cell receptor (beta chain). The antigen remains unidentified. Sample-barcoded 5' priming and a J-beta primer mix drove a second PCR of roughly 6 to 12 cycles. TCRdb reprocessed the 5' RACE reads with MiXCR, giving one entry per CDR3 protein. Altogether approximately 360,000 distinct CDR3 sequences are present, 45% to 60% being singletons, with the ten largest covering under 65%. J lost 13 bases, V lost 6 bases, and 14 bases had no gene match. The CDR3 totals 14 residues. Per the germline V gene, CDR1 is DFQATT and CDR2 is SNEGSKA (reference sequence). The data derive from a study of blood T cells in healthy people across ages. Overall study findings and caveats: TCR beta diversity correlated strongly with naive T cell percentage. Among T cells, TCR beta diversity per million cells dropped roughly linearly as age rose.

There were at least 5 micrograms of total RNA extracted from every sample. The sequencing input was blood. This TCR was recovered from a man aged 55 to 70 in good health. The chain employs TRBV20-1 and TRBJ2-4, with 11 bases matching TRBD2. The CDR3, as DNA: TGCAGTGCCGATAGACTAGCGGGACCCGTGGAGCAGTACTTC. Its translation: CSADRLAGPVEQYF.